A single sample is the source of the 28 T cell receptor beta chains below, sequenced in a study of blood T cell repertoires in COVID-19. Produced via immunoSEQ multiplex PCR; TCRdb's table is partial and in-frame only. The sample comprises some 120,000 clones, around 76% of which are singletons, and around 5.5% rests with the top ten. The sequencing sample was made of peripheral blood. The receptors stem from a man in his sixties with acute or convalescent COVID-19.

V gene TRBV7-8 combines with J gene TRBJ2-2; perhaps TRBD1 as D (5 bases). The CDR3 is 16 residues long. V gave up 4 bases and J gave up 1 base, with 13 bases separating them. CDR1 is SGHVS, CDR2 FQNEAQ, per germline. The CDR3 sequence: CASSSRTGLNTGELFF. CDR3 DNA sequence: TGTGCCAGCAGCTCGAGAACAGGCTTGAACACCGGGGAGCTGTTTTTT.

The chain recombines TRBV7-3 with TRBJ2-7; TRBD2 is a possible D gene (6 bases). V was trimmed by 5 bases and J by 5 bases, leaving 16 bases between them. The CDR3 covers 14 residues. Looked up from germline, CDR1 is SGHTA and CDR2 is FQGTGA. CDR3 residues: CASSTGLTSDEQYF. The DNA of the CDR3 is TGTGCCAGCAGCACTGGGCTGACTAGTGACGAGCAGTACTTC.

This clone was recorded once. This rearrangement joins TRBV2 to TRBJ2-2, with no clear D. Germline lookup yields CDR1 SNHLY and CDR2 FYNNEI. The CDR3 extends over 14 amino acids. The V end was cut by 7 bases, the J end by 2 bases, with 11 bases between. The CDR3 spells CASIPKENTGELFF. The CDR3 bases are TGTGCCAGCATCCCTAAAGAAAACACCGGGGAGCTGTTTTTT.

The chain has TRBV18 and TRBJ2-5, with 11 bases matching TRBD1. CDR1 KGHSH and CDR2 LQKENI come from the germline V gene. Trimming at V came to 1 base and at J to 5 bases, leaving 15 bases not matched to a gene. The CDR3 extends over 19 amino acids. The CDR3 loop reads CASSPRVSRTGGSEETQYF. DNA for the CDR3: TGTGCCAGCTCACCACGGGTATCGAGGACAGGGGGCTCTGAGGAGACCCAGTACTTC.

The chain links TRBV27 to TRBJ1-6, with 8 bases fitting TRBD1. This CDR3 region has 14 residues. Germline V gives CDR1 MNHEY, CDR2 SMNVEV (reference sequence). Trimming removed 4 bases from V and 10 bases from J; junction bases left unmatched: 6. CDR3 sequence: CASSYRQGSSPLHF. CDR3 nucleotide sequence: TGTGCCAGCAGTTACAGACAGGGGAGCTCACCCCTCCACTTT.

This clone is a singleton in its sample. The rearrangement joins TRBV9 to TRBJ2-7, with D tentatively TRBD2 (5 bases). The length of the CDR3 is 13 residues. V dropped 0 bases and J dropped 6 bases, with 10 bases sitting between them. In germline, CDR1 is SGDLS, CDR2 YYNGEE. The CDR3 nucleotides read TGTGCCAGCAGCGTAGCATATGGGAGCGAGCAGTACTTC. Residues: CASSVAYGSEQYF.

The chain is built from TRBV7-8 and TRBJ2-7, with D maybe TRBD2 (5 bases). This CDR3 spans 12 amino acids. The germline V gene encodes CDR1 SGHVS and CDR2 FQNEAQ. V lost 6 bases and J 5 bases, leaving 11 bases between the germline ends. The CDR3 DNA sequence: TGTGCCAGCAGTAGAGAGAGGGACGAGCAGTACTTC. Translation gives CASSRERDEQYF.

The V call is TRBV19, the J call TRBJ2-3; TRBD2 aligns across 8 bases. Germline-derived CDR1 and CDR2 are LNHDA and SQIVND (reference sequence). The CDR3 spans 15 residues. V lost 3 bases and J lost 6; bases outside the gene matches: 8. This chain's CDR3 is CASSISLAGPDTQYF. The CDR3 nucleotides read TGTGCCAGTAGTATTTCGCTAGCGGGCCCGGATACGCAGTATTTT. The full variable domain, with the rest looked up from reference TRBV19 and TRBJ2-3, is DGGITQSPKYLFRKEGQNVTLSCEQNLNHDAMYWYRQDPGQGLRLIYYSQIVNDFQKGDIAEGYSVSREKKESFPLTVTSAQKNPTAFYLCASSISLAGPDTQYFGPGTRLTVL.

This chain links TRBV7-8 with TRBJ1-1; D is possibly TRBD1 (6 bases). CDR1 and CDR2 (germline): SGHVS, FQNEAQ. There are 17 residues in the CDR3. The germline V and J ends were trimmed by 5 bases and 1 base, with 20 bases remaining between them. CDR3 sequence reads: CASSPDEGVLWNTEAFF. DNA of the CDR3: TGTGCCAGCAGCCCAGACGAGGGGGTCCTCTGGAACACTGAAGCTTTCTTT. Based on the CDR3 plus reference TRBV7-8 and TRBJ1-1, the full variable domain is GAGVSQSPRYKVAKRGQDVALRCDPISGHVSLFWYQQALGQGPEFLTYFQNEAQLDKSGLPSDRFFAERPEGSVSTLKIQRTQQEDSAVYLCASSPDEGVLWNTEAFFGQGTRLTVV.

This clone has just a few counts. The chain recombines TRBV6-5 with TRBJ2-7, with a tentative D call TRBD1 (6 bases). Trimming left V 7 bases short and J 1 base short, with 17 bases between. In germline, CDR1 is MNHEY, CDR2 SVGAGI. This CDR3 has 15 residues. As DNA, the CDR3 is TGTGCCAGCACAAGAAACAGGGAACCTTCCTACGAGCAGTACTTC. Translation: CASTRNREPSYEQYF.

The chain recombines TRBV4-1 with TRBJ1-1; 9 bases match TRBD1. The V gene's germline CDR1 is MGHRA and CDR2 YSYEKL. J lost 3 bases, V lost 3 bases, and 5 bases had no gene match. The CDR3 runs 15 residues. The CDR3 DNA reads TGCGCCAGCAGCCACCGGGACAGGGCGGACACTGAAGCTTTCTTT. It encodes CASSHRDRADTEAFF.

CDR3 coding DNA: TGTGCCAGCAGCTTATCGCGGGGCTCTTACAATGAGCAGTTCTTC. Translating gives CASSLSRGSYNEQFF. The genes are TRBV7-3 and TRBJ2-1; TRBD2 is a possible D gene (6 bases). There are 15 residues in the CDR3. V was shortened by 2 bases and J by 4 bases, with 12 bases between the two germline ends. Germline values: CDR1 SGHTA, CDR2 FQGTGA.

In this sample, this clone turned up once. This sequence joins TRBV7-8 and TRBJ2-2; D is uncertain. Germline V gene data show CDR1 as SGHVS and CDR2 as FQNEAQ. The CDR3 is 15 amino acids. Trimming removed 1 base from V and 0 bases from J, with 6 bases in between. This chain's CDR3 is CASSLGRPNTGELFF. Written as DNA, the CDR3 is TGTGCCAGCAGCTTAGGGCGGCCGAACACCGGGGAGCTGTTTTTT.

The CDR3 is CASSIRPSGSYNEQFF. CDR3 nucleotides: TGTGCCAGCAGCATCCGCCCTAGCGGGAGCTACAATGAGCAGTTCTTC. The chain links TRBV13 to TRBJ2-1, with 10 bases that match TRBD2. Germline assignment: CDR1 PRHDT and CDR2 FYEKMQ (reference sequence). The CDR3 runs 16 residues. J was trimmed by 3 bases and V by 5 bases; bases with no gene match: 7.

The gene calls are TRBV28 and TRBJ1-3; D is possibly TRBD1 (6 bases). CDR1 and CDR2 from the germline V gene are MDHEN and SYDVKM. The CDR3 has 14 amino acids. V lost 7 bases and J 4 bases, leaving 14 bases between the germline ends. In DNA, the CDR3 is TGTGCCAGCACGAGGGGGGGTACAGGAAACACCATATATTTT. Translating gives CASTRGGTGNTIYF.

The chain couples TRBV7-9 to TRBJ1-4; the match to TRBD1 covers 9 bases. J was trimmed by 8 bases and V by 0 bases; bases with no gene match: 4. CDR1 is SEHNR and CDR2 is FQNEAQ in the germline V gene (reference sequence). The CDR3 consists of 15 residues. The CDR3 DNA reads as TGTGCCAGCAGCTTAGCGACAGGGGGTGAGGAAAAACTGTTTTTT. Translation: CASSLATGGEEKLFF.

The table lists this clone with a few counts. The rearrangement uses TRBV7-2 and TRBJ2-7; 12 nucleotides line up with TRBD2. The germline gives CDR1 SGHTA, CDR2 FQGNSA. CDR3 size: 18 residues. J was trimmed by 4 bases and V by 5 bases; bases with no gene match: 15. The CDR3 DNA is TGTGCCAGCAGCCCAAAGGCTAGCGGGAGGGCCTTTGTTTACGAGCAGTACTTC. Residues: CASSPKASGRAFVYEQYF.

The chain recombines TRBV5-1 with TRBJ2-2; TRBD2 matches at 8 bases. CDR1 and CDR2 from the germline V gene are SGHRS and YFSETQ. The CDR3 extends over 17 amino acids. Trimming took 0 bases from V and 3 from J; bases not matched to a gene: 7. As DNA, the CDR3 is TGCGCCAGCAGCTTGGCCGGGGGGGGCCTCCACACCGGGGAGCTGTTTTTT. Protein sequence: CASSLAGGGLHTGELFF.

This clone appeared a few times. The CDR3 sequence is CASSVLAGGSYEQYF. DNA for the CDR3: TGCGCCAGCAGCGTACTAGCGGGAGGGTCCTACGAGCAGTACTTC. The V call is TRBV5-1, the J call TRBJ2-7, with 13 bases that match TRBD2. V lost 4 bases to trimming and J lost 1 base; unmatched junction nucleotides: 2. Germline CDR1 reads SGHRS; CDR2 reads YFSETQ. The CDR3 spans 15 residues.

The CDR3 nucleotides read TGTGCCACCATACAGGGGGTAGCCTACGAGCAGTACTTC. This codes for CATIQGVAYEQYF. The J gene is TRBJ2-7, the V gene TRBV2; 8 bases map to TRBD1. The CDR3 length is 13 residues. V dropped 10 bases and J dropped 2; count of bases not matched to a gene: 7. The germline CDR1 and CDR2 sequences are SNHLY and FYNNEI. The full variable domain, its missing parts supplied by reference TRBV2 and TRBJ2-7, is EPEVTQTPSHQVTQMGQEVILRCVPISNHLYFYWYRQILGQKVEFLVSFYNNEISEKSEIFDDQFSVERPDGSNFTLKIRSTKLEDSAMYFCATIQGVAYEQYFGPGTRLTVT.

The CDR3 here is CASSKTGGENEQYF. The CDR3, as DNA: TGTGCCAGCTCAAAGACAGGGGGCGAAAACGAGCAGTACTTC. V is TRBV18 and J is TRBJ2-7; TRBD1 matches at 10 bases. Germline values: CDR1 KGHSH, CDR2 LQKENI. The CDR3 spans 14 residues. After removal of 5 bases from V and 5 bases from J, the junction contained 6 bases not matched to a gene. The entire variable domain, with the rest obtained from reference TRBV18 and TRBJ2-7, is as follows: NAGVMQNPRHLVRRRGQEARLRCSPMKGHSHVYWYRQLPEEGLKFMVYLQKENIIDESGMPKERFSAEFPKEGPSILRIQQVVRGDSAAYFCASSKTGGENEQYFGPGTRLTVT.

The chain is built from TRBV4-2 and TRBJ1-2; D remains unclear. CDR3 length: 15 residues. CDR1 is LGHNA and CDR2 is YNFKEQ in the germline V gene. The germline V and J ends were trimmed by 0 bases and 4 bases, with 12 bases remaining between them. The CDR3 DNA reads TGTGCCAGCAGCCAAGATAGGAGGGATCCCTATGGCTACACCTTC. Residues: CASSQDRRDPYGYTF.

The rearrangement links TRBV24-1 to TRBJ2-1; possible D gene TRBD2, 7 bases. V lost 5 bases and J 3 bases, leaving 16 bases between the germline ends. The CDR3 totals 16 residues. The germline gives CDR1 KGHDR, CDR2 SFDVKD. The CDR3 reads CATSVGGTTLYNEQFF. The DNA for the CDR3 is TGTGCCACCAGTGTAGGGGGGACTACCCTCTACAATGAGCAGTTCTTC.

The chain links TRBV24-1 to TRBJ2-1; D may be TRBD2 (6 bases). This CDR3 comprises 16 residues. Trimming took off 5 bases at V and 3 bases at J, with 16 bases between the two ends. From germline, CDR1 is KGHDR and CDR2 SFDVKD. CDR3 residues: CATSGPLTSYYNEQFF. The CDR3 region has the DNA TGTGCCACCAGTGGGCCTCTAACTAGCTACTACAATGAGCAGTTCTTC.

V usage is TRBV4-1 and J usage is TRBJ2-1, with 14 bases lining up with TRBD2. V trimming: 2 bases; J trimming: 4 bases; junction bases outside the gene matches: 10. Germline V gene lookup returns CDR1 MGHRA and CDR2 YSYEKL. The CDR3 contains 19 residues. CDR3 loop: CASSQTGLAGDDPYNEQFF. In DNA, the CDR3 is TGCGCCAGCAGCCAAACGGGACTAGCGGGGGATGACCCGTACAATGAGCAGTTCTTC.

This clone counts as medium-sized. The chain employs TRBV19 and TRBJ2-3; 9 bases are shared with TRBD1. This CDR3 has 15 amino acids. The J segment lost 2 bases and the V segment lost 3 bases, leaving 3 bases of the junction unmatched. Germline assignment: CDR1 LNHDA and CDR2 SQIVND (reference sequence). DNA of the CDR3: TGTGCCAGTAGTATGGGGGACAGGGCCACAGATACGCAGTATTTT. Translated: CASSMGDRATDTQYF. Together with reference TRBV19 and TRBJ2-3, the CDR3 gives the full variable domain: DGGITQSPKYLFRKEGQNVTLSCEQNLNHDAMYWYRQDPGQGLRLIYYSQIVNDFQKGDIAEGYSVSREKKESFPLTVTSAQKNPTAFYLCASSMGDRATDTQYFGPGTRLTVL.

The V and J genes are TRBV29-1 and TRBJ1-2, with 9 bases aligning to TRBD1. V gave up 0 bases and J gave up 0 bases; unmatched junction bases: 8. Germline loops: CDR1 SQVTM, CDR2 ANQGSEA. The CDR3 loop spans 17 amino acids. CDR3 in amino acids: CSVEDPRTGAANYGYTF. In DNA, the CDR3 is TGCAGCGTTGAAGATCCCAGGACAGGGGCAGCTAACTATGGCTACACCTTC.

The rearrangement joins TRBV14 to TRBJ2-3, with D perhaps matching TRBD1 (5 bases). This CDR3 comprises 12 residues. CDR1 SGHDN and CDR2 FVKESK come from the germline V gene. Trimming cost V 3 bases and J 7 bases, with 8 bases left between them. CDR3 DNA sequence: TGTGCCAGCAGCCAGCAGGGATATACGCAGTATTTT. Its translation is CASSQQGYTQYF.